These T cell receptor beta chains were read from a single sample in a study of radiotherapy plus CTLA-4 blockade in lung cancer. The assay was immunoSEQ multiplex PCR, and TCRdb's table has in-frame clones only and misses some. The data hold 35,000 to 40,000 clones, with 72% observed a single time. Here the sequenced sample was peripheral blood, taken from a patient treated with radiotherapy plus ipilimumab. The receptors here all came from a human donor with non-small cell lung cancer who had stable disease on radiotherapy plus ipilimumab. CDR3s leave out the opening cysteine and the closing phenylalanine or tryptophan. Each record gives: V gene, J gene, clone size, CDR3 protein. Clone size appears in some rows only: once, few, many, or a class for an expanded clone.

TRBV7-2	TRBJ1-5	-	ASSSFARVSQPQH
TRBV5-1	TRBJ2-2	-	ASSGQSNTGELF
TRBV9	TRBJ2-5	-	ASSAGAILPETQY
TRBV20-1	TRBJ2-5	few	SATLQETQY
TRBV9	TRBJ2-2	-	ASSSRLAGGPNTGELF
TRBV7-2	TRBJ2-7	few	ASSPRIREQY
TRBV7-2	TRBJ2-3	few	ASSLDRGDTQY
TRBV2	TRBJ1-2	-	ASSRTGFANYGYT
TRBV5-5	TRBJ2-7	-	ASSLERRIHYEQY
TRBV11-1	TRBJ1-1	-	ASSREMNTEAF
TRBV5-1	TRBJ1-6	-	ASSLVGTADNSPLH
TRBV6-5	TRBJ1-1	-	ASSPPGLTEAF
TRBV6-4	TRBJ2-2	-	ASSDSPGNTGELF
TRBV27	TRBJ2-3	-	ASGPGQGRTDTQY
TRBV7-9	TRBJ2-3	-	ASSPGLSTDTQY
TRBV30	TRBJ1-2	-	AWSPDGGNYGYT
TRBV10-2	TRBJ2-1	-	ASRSPDRVTLDEQF
TRBV9	TRBJ1-1	-	ASNLMNTEAF
TRBV7-9	TRBJ1-4	-	ASTTPRSGNEKLF
TRBV7-9	TRBJ1-5	-	ASSLTGENNQPQH
TRBV2	TRBJ1-2	-	ASSYGGDPTAPNYGYT
TRBV7-3	TRBJ2-1	-	ASSLNRGQYNEQF
TRBV5-1	TRBJ2-5	few	ASSSPSGGKQETQY
TRBV29-1	TRBJ2-5	-	SVGQNQETQY
TRBV9	TRBJ1-6	once	ASSVNDQNSPLH
TRBV2	TRBJ1-6	-	ATRQGAASPLH
TRBV13	TRBJ1-3	-	ASSHQTGLSGNTIY
TRBV5-4	TRBJ2-2	few	ASSIDTGELF
TRBV28	TRBJ2-7	once	ASSRVGQGYEQY
TRBV11-3	TRBJ2-5	-	ASSPGLGETQY
TRBV11-3	TRBJ1-1	-	ASSVQGYMNTEAF
TRBV6-5	TRBJ1-6	-	ASSSGTVGSPLH
TRBV5-6	TRBJ2-7	-	ASSPGLGSYEQY
TRBV5-6	TRBJ1-1	few	ASSLFGNTEAF
TRBV7-2	TRBJ2-7	-	ASSFNAGQTYEQY
TRBV11-3	TRBJ1-5	-	ASSLGADMPQH
TRBV10-1	TRBJ2-2	-	ASSESRIRTAGELF
TRBV7-9	TRBJ1-2	-	ASSPGTGRDGYT
TRBV6-6	TRBJ2-5	-	ASSYQGDTQY
TRBV7-2	-	-	ASSLMFLAINPAEQY
TRBV18	TRBJ2-7	-	ASSLLINTGTGDEQY